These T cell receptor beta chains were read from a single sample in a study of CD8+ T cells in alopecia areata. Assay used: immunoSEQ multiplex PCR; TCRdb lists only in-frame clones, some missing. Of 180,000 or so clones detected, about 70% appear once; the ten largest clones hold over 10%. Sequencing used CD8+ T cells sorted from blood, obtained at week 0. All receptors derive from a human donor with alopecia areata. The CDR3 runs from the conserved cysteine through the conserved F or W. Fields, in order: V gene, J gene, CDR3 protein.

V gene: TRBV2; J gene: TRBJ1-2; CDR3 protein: CASRTGFYGYTF
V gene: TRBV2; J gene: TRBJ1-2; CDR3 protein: CASIADSNYGYTF
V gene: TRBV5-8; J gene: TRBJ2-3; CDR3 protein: CASTRGLAGVNTDTQYF
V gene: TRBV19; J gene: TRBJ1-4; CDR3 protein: CASSLVSNEKLFF
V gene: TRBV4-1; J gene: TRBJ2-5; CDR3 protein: CASSLRDGQETQYF
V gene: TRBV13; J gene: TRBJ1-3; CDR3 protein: CASSSTDSGNTIYF
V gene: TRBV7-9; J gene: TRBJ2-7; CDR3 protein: CASSSTRSSYEQYF
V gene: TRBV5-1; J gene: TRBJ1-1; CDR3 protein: CASSSPVDIQNTEAFF
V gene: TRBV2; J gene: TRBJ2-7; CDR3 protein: CASGEGTYEQYF
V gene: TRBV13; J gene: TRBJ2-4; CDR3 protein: CASSSGGNIQYF
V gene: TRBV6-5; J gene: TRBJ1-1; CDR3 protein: CASRTLGQELRAFF
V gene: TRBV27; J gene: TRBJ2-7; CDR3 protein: CASSLSVSNSFEQYF
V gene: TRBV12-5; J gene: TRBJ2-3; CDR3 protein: CASARGGLTDTQYF
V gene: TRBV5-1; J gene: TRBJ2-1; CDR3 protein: CASSSEGGYNEQFF
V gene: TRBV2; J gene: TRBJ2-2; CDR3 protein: CASRGADSNTGELFF